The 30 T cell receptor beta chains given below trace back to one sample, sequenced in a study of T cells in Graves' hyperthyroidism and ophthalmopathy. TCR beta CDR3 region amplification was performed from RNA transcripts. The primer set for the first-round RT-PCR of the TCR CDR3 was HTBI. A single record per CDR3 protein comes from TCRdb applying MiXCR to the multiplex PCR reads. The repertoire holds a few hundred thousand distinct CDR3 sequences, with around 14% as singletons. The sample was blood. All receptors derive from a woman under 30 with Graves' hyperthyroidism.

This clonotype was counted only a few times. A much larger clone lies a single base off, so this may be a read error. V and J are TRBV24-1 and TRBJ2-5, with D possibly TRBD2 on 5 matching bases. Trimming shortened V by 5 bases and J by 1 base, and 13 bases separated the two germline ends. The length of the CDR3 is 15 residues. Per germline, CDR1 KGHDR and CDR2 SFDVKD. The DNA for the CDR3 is TGTGCCACCAGTGGCCGTAGAGGGCTCCAAGAGACCCAGTACTTC. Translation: CATSGRRGLQETQYF.

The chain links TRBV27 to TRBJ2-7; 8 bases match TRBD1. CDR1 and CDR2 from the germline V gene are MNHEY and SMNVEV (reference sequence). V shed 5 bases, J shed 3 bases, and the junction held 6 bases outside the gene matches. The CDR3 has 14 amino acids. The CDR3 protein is CASSIRGLYYEQYF. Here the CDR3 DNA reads TGTGCCAGCAGTATCAGGGGGCTATACTACGAGCAGTACTTC.

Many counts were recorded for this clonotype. This CDR3 is CASSPGSNYGYTF. Here the CDR3 DNA reads TGTGCCAGCTCTCCCGGGTCAAACTATGGCTACACCTTC. The chain combines TRBV12-3 or TRBV12-4 with TRBJ1-2; D ambiguous. V lost 8 bases to trimming and J lost 2 bases, with 12 bases between them. The CDR3 loop spans 13 amino acids.

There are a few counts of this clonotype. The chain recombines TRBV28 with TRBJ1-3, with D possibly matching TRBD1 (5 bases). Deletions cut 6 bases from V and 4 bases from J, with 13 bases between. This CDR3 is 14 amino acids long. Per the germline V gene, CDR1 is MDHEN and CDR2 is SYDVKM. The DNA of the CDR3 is TGTGCCAGCAGGTGGGACGGGCACGGAAACACCATATATTTT. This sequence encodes CASRWDGHGNTIYF.

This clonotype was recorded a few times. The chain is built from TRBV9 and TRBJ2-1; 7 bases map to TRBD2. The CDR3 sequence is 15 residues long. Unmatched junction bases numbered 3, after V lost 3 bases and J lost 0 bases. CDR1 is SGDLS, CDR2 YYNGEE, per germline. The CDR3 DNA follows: TGTGCCAGCAGCGGGGGGGGGGTCTCCTACAATGAGCAGTTCTTC. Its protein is CASSGGGVSYNEQFF. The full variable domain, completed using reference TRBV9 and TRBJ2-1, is DSGVTQTPKHLITATGQRVTLRCSPRSGDLSVYWYQQSLDQGLQFLIQYYNGEERAKGNILERFSAQQFPDLHSELNLSSLELGDSALYFCASSGGGVSYNEQFFGPGTRLTVL.

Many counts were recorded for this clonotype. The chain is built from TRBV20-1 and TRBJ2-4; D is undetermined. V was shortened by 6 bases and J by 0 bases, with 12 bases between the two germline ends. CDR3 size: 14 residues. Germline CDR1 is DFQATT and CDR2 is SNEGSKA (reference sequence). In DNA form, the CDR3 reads TGCAGTGCCCGACTTTGGGAAGCCAAAAACATTCAGTACTTC. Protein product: CSARLWEAKNIQYF.

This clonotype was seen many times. DNA for the CDR3: TGTGCCAGCAGCTTGACGGCAGCATTGAACACTGAAGCTTTCTTT. Protein: CASSLTAALNTEAFF. The V call is TRBV27, the J call TRBJ1-1; D not resolved. In germline, CDR1 is MNHEY, CDR2 SMNVEV (reference sequence). The CDR3 runs to 15 residues. Trimming left V 6 bases short and J 0 bases short, with 14 bases between.

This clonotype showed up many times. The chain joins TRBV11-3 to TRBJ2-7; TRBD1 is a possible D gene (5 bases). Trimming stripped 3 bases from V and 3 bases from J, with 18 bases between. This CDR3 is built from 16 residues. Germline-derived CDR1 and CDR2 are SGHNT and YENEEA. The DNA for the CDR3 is TGTGCCAGCAGCTTGGGCCCCGACAGTTTCGTCTACGAGCAGTACTTC. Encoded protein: CASSLGPDSFVYEQYF.

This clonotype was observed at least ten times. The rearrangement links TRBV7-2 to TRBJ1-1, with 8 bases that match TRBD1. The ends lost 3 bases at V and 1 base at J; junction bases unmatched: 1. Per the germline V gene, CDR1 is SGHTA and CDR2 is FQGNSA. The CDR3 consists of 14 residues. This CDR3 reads CASSLGQENTEAFF. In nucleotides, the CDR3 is TGTGCCAGCAGCTTGGGACAGGAGAACACTGAAGCTTTCTTT.

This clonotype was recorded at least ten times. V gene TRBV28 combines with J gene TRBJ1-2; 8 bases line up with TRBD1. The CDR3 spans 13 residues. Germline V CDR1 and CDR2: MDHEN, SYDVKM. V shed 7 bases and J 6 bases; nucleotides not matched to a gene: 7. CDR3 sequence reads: CASKLRTGHGYTF. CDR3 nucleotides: TGTGCCAGCAAGCTCCGGACAGGGCATGGCTACACCTTC.

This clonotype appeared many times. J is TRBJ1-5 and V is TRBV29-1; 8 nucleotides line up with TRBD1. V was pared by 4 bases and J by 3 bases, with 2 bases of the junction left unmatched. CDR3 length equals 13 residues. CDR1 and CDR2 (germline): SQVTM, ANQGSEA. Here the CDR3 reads CSVGQGLNQPQHF. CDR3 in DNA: TGCAGCGTTGGACAGGGGCTCAATCAGCCCCAGCATTTT.

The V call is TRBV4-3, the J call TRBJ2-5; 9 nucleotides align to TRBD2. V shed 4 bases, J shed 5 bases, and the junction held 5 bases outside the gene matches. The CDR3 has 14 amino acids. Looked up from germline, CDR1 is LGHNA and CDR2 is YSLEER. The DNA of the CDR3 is TGCGCCAGCAGCCTGCGGGGGGGCGAGGAGACCCAGTACTTC. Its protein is CASSLRGGEETQYF.

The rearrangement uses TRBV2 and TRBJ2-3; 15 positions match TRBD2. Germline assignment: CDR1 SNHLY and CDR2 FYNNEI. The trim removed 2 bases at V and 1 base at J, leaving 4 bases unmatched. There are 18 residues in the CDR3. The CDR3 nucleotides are TGTGCCAGCAGTGAATCGGGACTAGCGGGGGGCCGCACAGATACGCAGTATTTT. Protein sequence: CASSESGLAGGRTDTQYF.

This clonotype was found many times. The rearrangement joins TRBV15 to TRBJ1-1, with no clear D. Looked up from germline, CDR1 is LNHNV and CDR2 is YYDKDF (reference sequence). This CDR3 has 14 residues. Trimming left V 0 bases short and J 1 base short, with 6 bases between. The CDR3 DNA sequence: TGTGCCACCAGCAGAGATCCCGGGAACACTGAAGCTTTCTTT. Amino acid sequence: CATSRDPGNTEAFF.

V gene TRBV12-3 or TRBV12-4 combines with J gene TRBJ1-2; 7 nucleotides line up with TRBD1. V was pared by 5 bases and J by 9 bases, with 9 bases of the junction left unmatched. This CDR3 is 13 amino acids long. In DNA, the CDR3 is TGTGCCAGCAGTCGAACCTACAGGGGACGCTACACCTTC. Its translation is CASSRTYRGRYTF.

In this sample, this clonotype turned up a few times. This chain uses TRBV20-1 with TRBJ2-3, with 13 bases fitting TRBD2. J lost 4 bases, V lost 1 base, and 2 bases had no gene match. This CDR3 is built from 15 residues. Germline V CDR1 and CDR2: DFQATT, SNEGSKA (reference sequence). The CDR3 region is CSARGTSGGADTQYF. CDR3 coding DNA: TGCAGTGCTAGAGGGACTAGCGGGGGCGCAGATACGCAGTATTTT.

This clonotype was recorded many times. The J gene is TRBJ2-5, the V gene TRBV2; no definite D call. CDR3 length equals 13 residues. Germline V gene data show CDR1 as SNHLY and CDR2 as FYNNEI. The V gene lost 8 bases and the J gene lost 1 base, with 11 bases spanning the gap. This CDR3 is CASAVGSQETQYF. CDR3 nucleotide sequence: TGTGCCAGCGCCGTAGGTAGCCAAGAGACCCAGTACTTC.

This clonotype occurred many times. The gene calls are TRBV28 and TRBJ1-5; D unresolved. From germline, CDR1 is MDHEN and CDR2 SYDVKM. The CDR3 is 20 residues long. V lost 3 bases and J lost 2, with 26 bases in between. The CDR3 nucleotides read TGTGCCAGCAGTTTTGGGGAAAGCAAGTATGACCCGAGCGGCAATCAGCCCCAGCATTTT. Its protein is CASSFGESKYDPSGNQPQHF.

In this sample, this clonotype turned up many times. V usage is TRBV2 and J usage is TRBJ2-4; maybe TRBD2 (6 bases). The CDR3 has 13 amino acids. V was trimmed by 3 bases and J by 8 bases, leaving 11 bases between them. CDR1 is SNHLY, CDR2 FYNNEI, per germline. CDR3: CASSDVPGDIQYF. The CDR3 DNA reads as TGTGCCAGCAGTGACGTCCCGGGGGACATTCAGTACTTC.

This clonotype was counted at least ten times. This chain's CDR3 is CATSRDLETTYEQYF. As DNA, the CDR3 is TGTGCCACCAGCAGAGATCTCGAGACTACCTACGAGCAGTACTTC. V and J are TRBV15 and TRBJ2-7; D is possibly TRBD2 (5 bases). Germline V CDR1 and CDR2: LNHNV, YYDKDF (reference sequence). V lost 0 bases and J 2 bases, leaving 11 bases between the germline ends. CDR3 length: 15 residues.

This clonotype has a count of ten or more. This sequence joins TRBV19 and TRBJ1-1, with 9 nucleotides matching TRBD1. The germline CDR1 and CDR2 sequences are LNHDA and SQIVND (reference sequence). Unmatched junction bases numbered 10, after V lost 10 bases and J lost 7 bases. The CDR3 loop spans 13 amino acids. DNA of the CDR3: TGTGCCACCGGGACAGGGCTGGCGGTTGAAGCTTTCTTT. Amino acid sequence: CATGTGLAVEAFF.

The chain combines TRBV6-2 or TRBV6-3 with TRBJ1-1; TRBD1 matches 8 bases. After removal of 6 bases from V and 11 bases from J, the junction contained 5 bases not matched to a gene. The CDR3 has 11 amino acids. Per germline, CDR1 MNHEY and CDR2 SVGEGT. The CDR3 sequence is CASSHTGGAFF. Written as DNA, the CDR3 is TGTGCCAGCAGCCACACAGGGGGTGCTTTCTTT.

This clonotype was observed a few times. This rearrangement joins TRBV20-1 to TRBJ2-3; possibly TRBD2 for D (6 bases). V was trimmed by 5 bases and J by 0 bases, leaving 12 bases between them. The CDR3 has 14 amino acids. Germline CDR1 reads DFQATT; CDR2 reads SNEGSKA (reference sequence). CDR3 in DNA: TGCAGTGCTCCCCGGGACTTCAGCACAGATACGCAGTATTTT. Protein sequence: CSAPRDFSTDTQYF.

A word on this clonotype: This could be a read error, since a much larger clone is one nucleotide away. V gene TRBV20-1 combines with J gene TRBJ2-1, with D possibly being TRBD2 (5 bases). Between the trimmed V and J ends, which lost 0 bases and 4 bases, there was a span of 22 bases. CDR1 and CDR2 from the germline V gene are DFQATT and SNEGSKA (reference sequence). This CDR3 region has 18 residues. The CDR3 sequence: CSARDPAEYPGSYNEQFF. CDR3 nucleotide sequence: TGCAGTGCTAGAGATCCAGCGGAATACCCGGGGTCATACAATGAGCAGTTCTTC.

CDR3 bases: TGTGCCAGCAGCTTAGACGGGACCCTGAACACCGGGGAGCTGTTTTTT. It translates to CASSLDGTLNTGELFF. The chain joins TRBV7-9 to TRBJ2-2; possibly TRBD1 or TRBD2 for D (5 bases each). The ends were cut back, 1 base at V and 1 base at J, with 10 bases in the middle. Germline lookup yields CDR1 SEHNR and CDR2 FQNEAQ (reference sequence). CDR3 length: 16 residues.

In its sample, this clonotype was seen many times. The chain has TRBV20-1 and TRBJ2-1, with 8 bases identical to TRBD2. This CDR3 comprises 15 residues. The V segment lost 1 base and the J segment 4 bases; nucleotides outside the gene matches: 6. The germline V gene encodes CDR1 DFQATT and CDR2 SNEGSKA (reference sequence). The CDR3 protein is CSARVMGLEYNEQFF. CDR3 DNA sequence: TGCAGTGCTAGAGTAATGGGACTAGAGTACAATGAGCAGTTCTTC.

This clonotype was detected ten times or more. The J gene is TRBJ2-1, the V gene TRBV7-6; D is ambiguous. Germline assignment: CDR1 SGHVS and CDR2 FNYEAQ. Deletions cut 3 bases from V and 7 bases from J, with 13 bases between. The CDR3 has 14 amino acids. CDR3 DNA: TGTGCCAGCAGCTTTTCCCGCCATCGGAATGAGCAGTTCTTC. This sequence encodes CASSFSRHRNEQFF.

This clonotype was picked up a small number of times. As DNA, the CDR3 is TGTGCCACCAGCAGCGACAGGGGGCATGGCTACACCTTC. It specifies CATSSDRGHGYTF. This sequence joins TRBV15 and TRBJ1-2; 10 bases align to TRBD1. With V trimmed by 3 bases and J by 6 bases, 1 base remained unmatched. The CDR3 spans 13 residues. Germline V gives CDR1 LNHNV, CDR2 YYDKDF (reference sequence).

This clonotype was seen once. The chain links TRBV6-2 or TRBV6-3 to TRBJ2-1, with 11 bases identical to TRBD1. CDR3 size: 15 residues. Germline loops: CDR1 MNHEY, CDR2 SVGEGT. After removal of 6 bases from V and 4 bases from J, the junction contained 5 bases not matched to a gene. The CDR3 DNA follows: TGTGCCAGCAGCTCCGGGACAGGGGGTTACAATGAGCAGTTCTTC. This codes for CASSSGTGGYNEQFF.

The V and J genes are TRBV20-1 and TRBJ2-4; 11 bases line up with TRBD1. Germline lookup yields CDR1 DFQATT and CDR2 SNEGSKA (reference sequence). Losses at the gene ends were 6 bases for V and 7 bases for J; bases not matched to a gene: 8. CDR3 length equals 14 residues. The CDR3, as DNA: TGCAGTGCCATGGGGGGGACAGGGGGTAACATTCAGTACTTC. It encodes CSAMGGTGGNIQYF.